The 30 T cell receptor beta chains below were found in one sample sequenced in a study of T-cell memory formation after mild COVID-19. MiXCR was run by TCRdb on the 5' RACE reads, yielding one entry per CDR3 protein. The table has 250,000 to 300,000 distinct CDR3 sequences, roughly 8.2% seen once. The sequenced material came from PBMCs or a T cell subset sorted from them (not recorded which). The receptors were gathered from a young man who had mild COVID-19 (a few samples of this study predate the infection). Cell type and time point are not known.

This clonotype was recorded at least ten times. The V gene is TRBV4-3, the J gene TRBJ2-7; 9 bases match TRBD2. CDR3 length: 16 amino acids. The V gene end was trimmed by 0 bases and the J gene end by 3 bases; junction bases not matched to a gene: 6. Looked up from germline, CDR1 is LGHNA and CDR2 is YSLEER. The DNA for the CDR3 is TGCGCCAGCAGCCAAGAATACGGCGGGGGGGGCTACGAGCAGTACTTC. Translated, it gives CASSQEYGGGGYEQYF.

This sequence joins TRBV20-1 and TRBJ2-5; D gene unclear. V was clipped by 5 bases and J by 1 base, with 14 bases between them. The germline V gene has CDR1 DFQATT and CDR2 SNEGSKA (reference sequence). CDR3 length: 14 residues. This CDR3 reads CSASARTTQETQYF. DNA of the CDR3: TGCAGTGCTTCAGCCCGGACGACCCAAGAGACCCAGTACTTC.

CDR3 loop: CASSQGMVKGHSGNTIYF. Written as DNA, the CDR3 is TGCGCCAGCAGCCAAGGCATGGTGAAGGGGCACTCTGGAAACACCATATATTTT. The chain has TRBV4-1 and TRBJ1-3, with D possibly TRBD1 on 5 matching bases. This CDR3 is built from 18 residues. Between the trimmed V and J ends, which lost 1 base and 0 bases, there was a span of 16 bases. The V gene's germline CDR1 is MGHRA and CDR2 YSYEKL.

This clonotype turned up a few times. The chain employs TRBV6-1 and TRBJ1-2; 7 bases agree with TRBD1. Germline CDR1 reads MNHNS; CDR2 reads SASEGT. V lost 3 bases, J lost 0 bases, and 4 bases stayed unmatched. The CDR3 contains 15 residues. The CDR3 is CASSERQGANYGYTF. CDR3 bases: TGTGCCAGCAGTGAGCGGCAGGGGGCTAACTATGGCTACACCTTC.

The CDR3 coding sequence is TGCAGTGCTAGAGATATGGACAGGTCAGGAGATACGCAGTATTTT. This sequence encodes CSARDMDRSGDTQYF. This chain connects TRBV20-1 to TRBJ2-3; 7 positions agree with TRBD1. The germline gives CDR1 DFQATT, CDR2 SNEGSKA (reference sequence). This CDR3 is built from 15 residues. Losses at the gene ends were 0 bases for V and 5 bases for J; bases not matched to a gene: 8.

This clonotype turned up a few times. The junction differs from germline at one of its ends, possibly a read error. The rearrangement links TRBV6-5 to TRBJ2-7; TRBD1 might be the D (6 bases). CDR3 length equals 11 residues. The germline V gene has CDR1 MNHEY and CDR2 SVGAGI. The CDR3 is CASSQGTNWNF. CDR3 DNA: TGTGCCAGCAGTCAAGGGACAAACTGGAACTTC.

This clonotype was detected ten times or more. The rearrangement links TRBV5-1 to TRBJ1-1; a possible D gene is TRBD1 (5 bases). Trimming pared 1 base from V and 1 base from J, leaving 8 bases between. Germline V gives CDR1 SGHRS, CDR2 YFSETQ. The CDR3 runs 14 residues. CDR3 loop: CASSLWGGNTEAFF. CDR3 bases: TGCGCCAGCAGCTTGTGGGGGGGGAACACTGAAGCTTTCTTT.

In DNA form, the CDR3 reads TGTGCCAGCAGTCGACCGACAGGGCGCCAAGAGACCCAGTACTTC. Protein sequence: CASSRPTGRQETQYF. The rearrangement joins TRBV6-2 or TRBV6-3 to TRBJ2-5, with TRBD1 matching 7 bases. This CDR3 spans 15 amino acids. Trimming took 5 bases from V and 1 from J; bases not matched to a gene: 7. Germline values: CDR1 MNHEY, CDR2 SVGEGT.

This clonotype was seen at least ten times. This chain connects TRBV20-1 to TRBJ2-7, with TRBD2 as a possible D gene (5 bases). Trimming took off 4 bases at V and 2 bases at J, with 12 bases between the two ends. CDR3 length: 13 residues. CDR1 is DFQATT, CDR2 SNEGSKA, per germline (reference sequence). The CDR3 nucleotides read TGCAGTGCTAAAACGGACTTAGCCTACGAGCAGTACTTC. Protein: CSAKTDLAYEQYF.

This clonotype appeared many times. The J gene is TRBJ1-5, the V gene TRBV20-1, with a tentative D call TRBD1 (5 bases). The CDR3 contains 15 residues. Germline loops: CDR1 DFQATT, CDR2 SNEGSKA (reference sequence). V lost 5 bases and J lost 0, with 14 bases in between. Written as DNA, the CDR3 is TGCAGTGCTCCGACAGACCCTTATAGCAATCAGCCCCAGCATTTT. Its protein is CSAPTDPYSNQPQHF.

The chain uses TRBV20-1 and TRBJ2-5, with D possibly TRBD2 on 6 matching bases. V was cut by 1 base and J by 2 bases, with 14 bases left in between. This CDR3 has 15 amino acids. Looked up from germline, CDR1 is DFQATT and CDR2 is SNEGSKA (reference sequence). CDR3 amino acids: CSARGFRGRQETQYF. In nucleotides, the CDR3 is TGCAGTGCTAGAGGGTTCCGGGGGAGGCAAGAGACCCAGTACTTC.

The V gene is TRBV7-2, the J gene TRBJ2-2; 7 nucleotides match TRBD2. This CDR3 contains 14 residues. Germline lookup yields CDR1 SGHTA and CDR2 FQGNSA. Trimming removed 3 bases from V and 6 bases from J; junction bases left unmatched: 4. In DNA, the CDR3 is TGTGCCAGCAGCTTTGGGGGGGTGGCCGGGGAGCTGTTTTTT. It translates to CASSFGGVAGELFF.

This clonotype was detected many times. V usage is TRBV11-2 and J usage is TRBJ2-1; possibly TRBD1 or TRBD2 for D (5 bases each). The CDR3 totals 14 residues. Germline lookup yields CDR1 SGHAT and CDR2 FQNNGV. V shed 3 bases and J shed 8 bases, with 14 bases lying between them. Written as DNA, the CDR3 is TGTGCCAGCAGCTTTTTGGGGGTAATGGATGAGCAGTTCTTC. Translation: CASSFLGVMDEQFF.

This chain connects TRBV6-2 or TRBV6-3 to TRBJ2-5; D possibly corresponds to TRBD1 (6 bases). The CDR3 extends over 16 amino acids. Germline-derived CDR1 and CDR2 are MNHEY and SVGEGT. V lost 0 bases to trimming and J lost 2 bases, with 13 bases between them. The CDR3 loop reads CASSYSRKTGQETQYF. The CDR3 nucleotides are TGTGCCAGCAGTTACTCGAGGAAGACAGGTCAAGAGACCCAGTACTTC.

The J gene is TRBJ1-5, the V gene TRBV19; no reliable D call. This CDR3 region has 14 residues. Germline V gives CDR1 LNHDA, CDR2 SQIVND (reference sequence). V was clipped by 1 base and J by 9 bases, with 13 bases between them. CDR3 protein: CASSIVFEFGPQHF. CDR3 in DNA: TGTGCCAGTAGTATAGTCTTTGAGTTCGGGCCCCAGCATTTT.

CDR3 sequence (DNA): TGTGCCAGCAGTCCTGCCAGACAGGCCAACACCGGGGAGCTGTTTTTT. Amino acids: CASSPARQANTGELFF. This chain joins TRBV6-4 and TRBJ2-2, with TRBD1 as a possible D gene (6 bases). The germline CDR1 and CDR2 sequences are MRHNA and SNTAGT. The CDR3 loop spans 16 amino acids. V was clipped by 5 bases and J by 2 bases, with 15 bases between them.

The CDR3 nucleotides are TGTGCCAGCAGCTCGGACGTTACCTACGAGCAGTACTTC. It translates to CASSSDVTYEQYF. V is TRBV7-2 and J is TRBJ2-7, with D unclear. Trimming took 4 bases from V and 2 from J, leaving 9 bases between them. The CDR3 totals 13 residues. CDR1 and CDR2 from the germline V gene are SGHTA and FQGNSA.

This clonotype was observed many times. The rearrangement uses TRBV5-1 and TRBJ2-5; no clear D. Trimming removed 3 bases from V and 2 bases from J, with 8 bases in between. Germline assignment: CDR1 SGHRS and CDR2 YFSETQ. This CDR3 is built from 13 residues. This chain's CDR3 is CASSWTTQETQYF. CDR3 nucleotide sequence: TGCGCCAGCAGCTGGACCACTCAAGAGACCCAGTACTTC.

This clonotype was counted many times. The CDR3 sequence is CASSSTGKGGELFF. The CDR3 region has the DNA TGTGCCAGCAGTTCGACAGGGAAAGGCGGGGAGCTGTTTTTT. This sequence joins TRBV6-5 and TRBJ2-2, with 7 bases identical to TRBD1. V lost 4 bases to trimming and J lost 7 bases; unmatched junction nucleotides: 6. This CDR3 comprises 14 residues. CDR1 is MNHEY, CDR2 SVGAGI, per germline.

This clonotype was seen a few times. This chain uses TRBV13 with TRBJ2-1; D ambiguous. V shed 1 base and J shed 5 bases, with 9 bases lying between them. CDR1 and CDR2 from the germline V gene are PRHDT and FYEKMQ (reference sequence). The CDR3 spans 14 residues. The chain's CDR3 is CASSLVIVDNEQFF. DNA for the CDR3: TGTGCCAGCAGCTTAGTTATTGTCGACAATGAGCAGTTCTTC. Combining the CDR3 with reference TRBV13 and TRBJ2-1 gives the whole variable domain AAGVIQSPRHLIKEKRETATLKCYPIPRHDTVYWYQQGPGQDPQFLISFYEKMQSDKGSIPDRFSAQQFSDYHSELNMSSLELGDSALYFCASSLVIVDNEQFFGPGTRLTVL.

The chain links TRBV7-9 to TRBJ2-5, with D unclear. This CDR3 region has 14 residues. CDR1 SEHNR and CDR2 FQNEAQ come from the germline V gene (reference sequence). V lost 4 bases, J lost 1 base, and 10 bases lay in between. CDR3 in DNA: TGTGCCAGCAGCTCAGACCCTTCCCAAGAGACCCAGTACTTC. As protein: CASSSDPSQETQYF. Supplemented by reference TRBV7-9 and TRBJ2-5, the full variable domain reads DTGVSQNPRHKITKRGQNVTFRCDPISEHNRLYWYRQTLGQGPEFLTYFQNEAQLEKSRLLSDRFSAERPKGSFSTLEIQRTEQGDSAMYLCASSSDPSQETQYFGPGTRLLVL.

This sequence joins TRBV6-1 and TRBJ2-3; D is uncertain. Germline lookup yields CDR1 MNHNS and CDR2 SASEGT. There are 13 residues in the CDR3. The V end was cut by 1 base, the J end by 1 base, with 3 bases between. CDR3 nucleotide sequence: TGTGCCAGCAGTGAAGTAGGCACAGATACGCAGTATTTT. This gives the protein CASSEVGTDTQYF.

The rearrangement joins TRBV5-1 to TRBJ2-1; 13 positions match TRBD2. V trimming: 4 bases; J trimming: 0 bases; junction bases outside the gene matches: 13. The CDR3 loop spans 20 amino acids. Germline CDR1 reads SGHRS; CDR2 reads YFSETQ. The CDR3 spells CASSRPPGTSGVLSYNEQFF. The CDR3 DNA reads as TGCGCCAGCAGCCGTCCCCCCGGGACTAGCGGGGTCCTCTCCTACAATGAGCAGTTCTTC.

The rearrangement uses TRBV27 and TRBJ2-7; TRBD2 aligns across 10 bases. Germline V gene data show CDR1 as MNHEY and CDR2 as SMNVEV (reference sequence). V lost 3 bases, J lost 2 bases, and 7 bases stayed unmatched. The CDR3 loop spans 16 amino acids. CDR3 sequence reads: CASSFVGSGGAYEQYF. The CDR3 DNA reads as TGTGCCAGCAGTTTTGTTGGGAGCGGGGGGGCCTACGAGCAGTACTTC.

The table lists this clonotype with a few counts. CDR3: CSASYSSAQGGDEQYF. The CDR3 nucleotides read TGCAGTGCCTCGTATAGTAGTGCACAGGGAGGGGACGAGCAGTACTTC. The V call is TRBV20-1, the J call TRBJ2-7, with D possibly being TRBD2 (7 bases). V lost 6 bases and J 5 bases, leaving 26 bases between the germline ends. Germline assignment: CDR1 DFQATT and CDR2 SNEGSKA (reference sequence). CDR3 length: 16 amino acids.

V usage is TRBV7-2 and J usage is TRBJ1-2; D gene ambiguous. CDR1 is SGHTA, CDR2 FQGNSA, per germline. With 0 bases removed from V and 1 base from J, the gap between germline ends came to 9 bases. The CDR3 extends over 15 amino acids. The CDR3 coding sequence is TGTGCCAGCAGCTTAGCCCCCCTGCATAACTATGGCTACACCTTC. Translating it yields CASSLAPLHNYGYTF.

This clonotype came up many times. V is TRBV7-8 and J is TRBJ1-2; D is unclear. Germline loops: CDR1 SGHVS, CDR2 FQNEAQ. The length of the CDR3 is 13 residues. Trimming cost V 3 bases and J 2 bases, with 7 bases left between them. CDR3 protein: CASSLRVNYGYTF. CDR3 DNA: TGTGCCAGCAGCTTGAGGGTAAACTATGGCTACACCTTC. The complete variable domain, with remaining parts taken from reference TRBV7-8 and TRBJ1-2, reads GAGVSQSPRYKVAKRGQDVALRCDPISGHVSLFWYQQALGQGPEFLTYFQNEAQLDKSGLPSDRFFAERPEGSVSTLKIQRTQQEDSAVYLCASSLRVNYGYTFGSGTRLTVV.

This clonotype was detected only a few times. The rearrangement links TRBV5-1 to TRBJ2-1, with D unresolved. Germline V gene data show CDR1 as SGHRS and CDR2 as YFSETQ. V was cut by 0 bases and J by 5 bases, with 3 bases left in between. CDR3 size: 12 residues. Here the CDR3 DNA reads TGCGCCAGCAGCTTGGTAAACAATGAGCAGTTCTTC. Translating gives CASSLVNNEQFF.

Ten or more counts support this clonotype. The rearrangement uses TRBV7-2 and TRBJ1-1; no definite D call. The V and J ends lost 2 bases and 4 bases respectively, with 5 bases between them. CDR1 and CDR2 (germline): SGHTA, FQGNSA. The CDR3 covers 12 residues. CDR3 region: CASSLYGTEAFF. The DNA for the CDR3 is TGTGCCAGCAGCTTATATGGCACTGAAGCTTTCTTT. Drawing the rest from reference TRBV7-2 and TRBJ1-1, the complete variable domain is GAGVSQSPSNKVTEKGKDVELRCDPISGHTALYWYRQSLGQGLEFLIYFQGNSAPDKSGLPSDRFSAERTGGSVSTLTIQRTQQEDSAVYLCASSLYGTEAFFGQGTRLTVV.

This clonotype was seen many times. The rearrangement links TRBV4-2 to TRBJ2-7; D is unresolved. This CDR3 region has 11 residues. V lost 1 base, J lost 5 bases, and 3 bases lay in between. The V gene's germline CDR1 is LGHNA and CDR2 YNFKEQ. The CDR3 here is CASSQAHEQYF. The CDR3 region has the DNA TGTGCCAGCAGCCAAGCCCACGAGCAGTACTTC.